The 30 T cell receptor beta chains below were found in one sample sequenced in a study of human T cells and chemical hapten exposure. TCRdb redid the calling of the RACE reads with MiXCR, one entry per CDR3 protein. This sample has more than 250,000 distinct CDR3 sequences, with around 7.3% found just once. Specified time point: pre-sensitization, week 0. Treatment reported: therapeutic diphenylcyclopropenone sensitization with weekly scalp DPC. The specimen was whole blood, collected in connection with sensitization to the hapten diphenylcyclopropenone (DPC). Every receptor here comes from a man aged 18 to 29 with alopecia areata. Some clones in this sample may be carry-over from other donors' samples.

This clonotype occurred a few times. The V and J genes are TRBV6-5 and TRBJ1-2, with 7 bases that match TRBD1. This CDR3 is built from 15 residues. Per the germline V gene, CDR1 is MNHEY and CDR2 is SVGAGI. J gave up 4 bases and V 6 bases, and 11 bases lay outside the gene matches. DNA for the CDR3: TGTGCCAGCAGACCCACAGGGGCCCGCTCCTATGGCTACACCTTC. This sequence encodes CASRPTGARSYGYTF.

The table lists this clonotype with a few counts. The J gene is TRBJ2-4, the V gene TRBV5-5; no clear D. Germline V CDR1 and CDR2: SGHKS, YYEKEE (reference sequence). Trimming took off 5 bases at V and 0 bases at J, with 12 bases between the two ends. The CDR3 is 15 residues long. CDR3 sequence (DNA): TGTGCCAGCAGTCAGAGAGGAGTAGCCAAAAACATTCAGTACTTC. Its protein product is CASSQRGVAKNIQYF.

The table lists this clonotype with a few counts. The DNA is left out, because the CDR3 cannot be placed on it with certainty; the CDR3 is given as TCRdb lists it. The rearrangement joins TRBV6-2 or TRBV6-3 to TRBJ1-5. CDR1 and CDR2 from the germline V gene are MNHEY and SVGEGT. The CDR3 length equals 14 residues, ends included. The CDR3 sequence is CASSSSTHNQPQHF.

The CDR3 is CAISESGGQDTEQYF. The CDR3 DNA is TGTGCCATCAGTGAGTCCGGGGGACAGGACACCGAGCAGTACTTC. The chain links TRBV10-3 to TRBJ2-7; the match to TRBD1 covers 8 bases. CDR1 is ENHRY, CDR2 SYGVKD, per germline. J gave up 6 bases and V 0 bases, and 7 bases lay outside the gene matches. This CDR3 has 15 residues.

This clonotype has at least ten counts. The rearrangement links TRBV18 to TRBJ2-3; 12 nucleotides line up with TRBD1. In germline, CDR1 is KGHSH, CDR2 LQKENI. The CDR3 extends over 17 amino acids. With V trimmed by 1 base and J by 5 bases, 7 bases remained unmatched. CDR3 bases: TGTGCCAGCTCACCACGGGGGACAGGGGGCAGGAAAGATACGCAGTATTTT. It yields the protein CASSPRGTGGRKDTQYF.

V gene TRBV5-1 combines with J gene TRBJ2-7; 9 nucleotides align to TRBD1. The CDR3 runs to 13 residues. Germline-derived CDR1 and CDR2 are SGHRS and YFSETQ. The V and J ends lost 8 bases and 7 bases, in that order; junction bases with no gene match: 10. The CDR3 reads CARHLDRGTEQYF. The CDR3 DNA sequence: TGCGCCAGACACTTGGACAGGGGTACGGAGCAGTACTTC.

This clonotype was seen only a few times. This sequence joins TRBV28 and TRBJ1-5; a weak D match, TRBD1 (5 bases). This CDR3 region has 15 residues. Germline loops: CDR1 MDHEN, CDR2 SYDVKM. Trimming took off 2 bases at V and 0 bases at J, with 8 bases between the two ends. In DNA form, the CDR3 reads TGTGCCAGCAGTTTAGGGGCAGATAGCAATCAGCCCCAGCATTTT. It encodes CASSLGADSNQPQHF.

This chain links TRBV5-6 with TRBJ2-7; tentatively, D is TRBD2 (7 bases). In germline, CDR1 is SGHDT, CDR2 YYEEEE. Trimming pared 0 bases from V and 2 bases from J, leaving 12 bases between. This CDR3 region has 15 residues. CDR3: CASSLDGGGPYEQYF. The CDR3 DNA reads TGTGCCAGCAGCTTGGACGGCGGGGGCCCCTACGAGCAGTACTTC.

The chain carries TRBV18 and TRBJ1-4; no firm D call. V lost 6 bases and J 0 bases, leaving 32 bases between the germline ends. This CDR3 has 22 residues. Germline V gene sequence: CDR1 KGHSH, CDR2 LQKENI. The CDR3 region is CASSTLHLIPVQISATNEKLFF. As DNA, the CDR3 is TGTGCCAGCTCTACTCTACACCTAATCCCTGTACAGATCAGTGCAACTAATGAAAAACTGTTTTTT.

This chain connects TRBV3-1 to TRBJ2-1, with D possibly being TRBD2 (5 bases). The CDR3 consists of 14 residues. CDR1 is LGHDT and CDR2 is YNNKEL in the germline V gene (reference sequence). Trimming left V 1 base short and J 6 bases short, with 10 bases between. The CDR3 loop is CASSQGSGVNEQFF. The CDR3 bases are TGTGCCAGCAGCCAAGGGAGCGGCGTCAATGAGCAGTTCTTC.

There are many counts of this clonotype. This chain connects TRBV6-4 to TRBJ1-2; perhaps TRBD1 as D (5 bases). CDR1 is MRHNA, CDR2 SNTAGT, per germline. The CDR3 consists of 13 residues. V lost 0 bases and J 5 bases, leaving 7 bases between the germline ends. The CDR3 here is CASSDSSGYGYTF. Here the CDR3 DNA reads TGTGCCAGCAGTGACTCTTCAGGGTATGGCTACACCTTC.

This clonotype was detected a few times. This chain uses TRBV7-9 with TRBJ2-7; unclear D gene. V was shortened by 1 base and J by 4 bases, with 11 bases between the two germline ends. CDR3 length: 14 amino acids. Germline CDR1 is SEHNR and CDR2 is FQNEAQ (reference sequence). In nucleotides, the CDR3 is TGTGCCAGCAGCTTAGAAGGGTTTAGGTACGAGCAGTACTTC. Translating gives CASSLEGFRYEQYF. The whole variable domain, filled in from reference TRBV7-9 and TRBJ2-7, reads DTGVSQNPRHKITKRGQNVTFRCDPISEHNRLYWYRQTLGQGPEFLTYFQNEAQLEKSRLLSDRFSAERPKGSFSTLEIQRTEQGDSAMYLCASSLEGFRYEQYFGPGTRLTVT.

This chain connects TRBV6-5 to TRBJ1-6; TRBD1 aligns across 7 bases. CDR1 and CDR2 (germline): MNHEY, SVGAGI. V lost 7 bases to trimming and J lost 7 bases; unmatched junction nucleotides: 4. CDR3 length equals 13 residues. In DNA form, the CDR3 reads TGTGCCAGCACCGTGACAGGGAATTCACCCCTCCACTTT. Translation gives CASTVTGNSPLHF.

This clonotype has just a few counts. The chain employs TRBV7-2 and TRBJ1-1; no reliable D call. Trimming cost V 1 base and J 1 base, with 22 bases left between them. There are 19 residues in the CDR3. Germline V gene sequence: CDR1 SGHTA, CDR2 FQGNSA. This chain's CDR3 is CASSLDGLGLRWENTEAFF. The DNA for the CDR3 is TGTGCCAGCAGCTTAGACGGTCTGGGATTACGGTGGGAGAACACTGAAGCTTTCTTT.

The chain has TRBV5-1 and TRBJ1-1, with 7 bases matching TRBD1. This CDR3 comprises 15 residues. With V trimmed by 2 bases and J by 4 bases, 8 bases remained unmatched. Germline V lookup: CDR1 SGHRS, CDR2 YFSETQ. The DNA of the CDR3 is TGCGCCAGCAGCTTACCCCAACAGGGGATCACTGAAGCTTTCTTT. Its protein product is CASSLPQQGITEAFF.

The J gene is TRBJ2-3, the V gene TRBV27; 7 bases align to TRBD1. The CDR3 runs to 18 residues. CDR1 is MNHEY and CDR2 is SMNVEV in the germline V gene (reference sequence). The ends lost 6 bases at V and 0 bases at J; junction bases unmatched: 15. The CDR3 nucleotides are TGTGCCAGCAGCAGGAAGGGGGCCGGGACAACTAGCACAGATACGCAGTATTTT. As protein: CASSRKGAGTTSTDTQYF.

This clonotype showed up just a few times. This chain joins TRBV7-2 and TRBJ1-4, with D tentatively TRBD1 (6 bases). Germline CDR1 SGHTA, CDR2 FQGNSA. The CDR3 extends over 14 amino acids. The germline V and J ends were trimmed by 1 base and 8 bases, with 11 bases remaining between them. Here the CDR3 DNA reads TGTGCCAGCAGCTTAGGGGCAGGGGAGGAAAAACTGTTTTTT. Protein sequence: CASSLGAGEEKLFF.

This clonotype was found a few times. V usage is TRBV20-1 and J usage is TRBJ1-5, with 7 positions matching TRBD1. J lost 11 bases, V lost 0 bases, and 13 bases had no gene match. This CDR3 has 15 residues. From germline, CDR1 is DFQATT and CDR2 SNEGSKA (reference sequence). CDR3 in DNA: TGCAGTGCTAGAGAGCCAGGGGGGATGGAGATAGCCCAGCATTTT. It is translated as CSAREPGGMEIAQHF.

The CDR3 region is CASSQDRAGYQPQHF. CDR3 DNA sequence: TGCGCCAGCAGCCAAGATCGCGCAGGGTATCAGCCCCAGCATTTT. The rearrangement uses TRBV4-3 and TRBJ1-5; maybe TRBD1 (5 bases). Germline V lookup: CDR1 LGHNA, CDR2 YSLEER. Trimming shortened V by 0 bases and J by 5 bases, and 11 bases separated the two germline ends. CDR3 length: 15 residues.

This clonotype was seen a few times. This chain joins TRBV12-3 or TRBV12-4 and TRBJ2-3; D might be TRBD1 (6 bases). V was trimmed by 4 bases and J by 3 bases, leaving 11 bases between them. The CDR3 spans 14 residues. The chain's CDR3 is CASSYREGTDTQYF. CDR3 DNA: TGTGCCAGCAGTTACAGGGAAGGGACAGATACGCAGTATTTT.

There are a few counts of this clonotype. CDR3 sequence: CSVLAGYNEQFF. The CDR3 nucleotides read TGCAGCGTACTAGCGGGTTACAATGAGCAGTTCTTC. The rearrangement links TRBV29-1 to TRBJ2-1, with 9 bases that match TRBD2. Germline V gene lookup returns CDR1 SQVTM and CDR2 ANQGSEA. V gave up 6 bases and J gave up 4 bases; unmatched junction bases: 1. CDR3 length equals 12 residues.

This clonotype showed up just a few times. The CDR3 DNA is TGTGCCAGCAGTTACTCTACAGGACAGGGATGGACTGAAGCTTTCTTT. Protein product: CASSYSTGQGWTEAFF. V and J are TRBV6-2 or TRBV6-3 and TRBJ1-1; TRBD1 aligns across 8 bases. After removal of 0 bases from V and 5 bases from J, the junction contained 8 bases not matched to a gene. The V gene's germline CDR1 is MNHEY and CDR2 SVGEGT. The CDR3 consists of 16 residues.

This clonotype was seen many times. The CDR3 is CASSPPLAGRDEQFF. The CDR3 DNA follows: TGTGCCAGCAGCCCCCCCCTAGCGGGGCGTGATGAGCAGTTCTTC. The V call is TRBV7-3, the J call TRBJ2-1, with TRBD2 identical over 9 bases. CDR1 is SGHTA and CDR2 is FQGTGA in the germline V gene. The ends lost 5 bases at V and 8 bases at J; junction bases unmatched: 10. This CDR3 is 15 amino acids long.

The sample holds a few counts of this clonotype. V gene TRBV11-1 combines with J gene TRBJ2-2; D might be TRBD2 (5 bases). Per the germline V gene, CDR1 is SGHAT and CDR2 is FQDESV (reference sequence). The CDR3 contains 17 residues. Trimming removed 1 base at V and 5 bases at J, with 17 bases between. CDR3: CASSLETPREWTGELFF. The CDR3 DNA is TGTGCCAGCAGCTTAGAAACCCCGAGGGAATGGACCGGGGAGCTGTTTTTT. Looking up the rest from reference TRBV11-1 and TRBJ2-2 gives the full variable domain: EAEVAQSPRYKITEKSQAVAFWCDPISGHATLYWYRQILGQGPELLVQFQDESVVDDSQLPKDRFSAERLKGVDSTLKIQPAELGDSAMYLCASSLETPREWTGELFFGEGSRLTVL.

The table lists this clonotype with many counts. This sequence joins TRBV6-5 and TRBJ1-5; D is undetermined. The CDR3 extends over 15 amino acids. The V gene's germline CDR1 is MNHEY and CDR2 SVGAGI. V gave up 2 bases and J gave up 0 bases, with 8 bases separating them. Here the CDR3 DNA reads TGTGCCAGCAGTTACAAGGCATTTAGCAATCAGCCCCAGCATTTT. Translating gives CASSYKAFSNQPQHF.

This chain connects TRBV6-2 or TRBV6-3 to TRBJ2-5; D uncertain. This CDR3 has 14 residues. The V gene lost 2 bases and the J gene lost 2 bases, with 9 bases spanning the gap. CDR1 is MNHEY, CDR2 SVGEGT, per germline. CDR3 amino acids: CASSYVRLQETQYF. CDR3 nucleotide sequence: TGTGCCAGCAGTTACGTACGGCTGCAAGAGACCCAGTACTTC.

This clonotype was found a few times. The chain has TRBV5-5 and TRBJ2-1; D is tentatively TRBD1 or TRBD2 (6 bases each). Trimming cost V 5 bases and J 8 bases, with 23 bases left between them. The germline CDR1 and CDR2 sequences are SGHKS and YYEKEE (reference sequence). The CDR3 covers 16 residues. The CDR3 DNA sequence: TGTGCCAGCAGACCCGCCCTGGGATGGGGGGCCTATGAGCAGTTCTTC. Protein product: CASRPALGWGAYEQFF.

This clonotype has just a few counts. The genes are TRBV4-3 and TRBJ1-6; maybe TRBD1 (6 bases). Germline V gene lookup returns CDR1 LGHNA and CDR2 YSLEER. The CDR3 spans 16 residues. V was shortened by 0 bases and J by 0 bases, with 6 bases between the two germline ends. The DNA of the CDR3 is TGCGCCAGCAGCCAAGAGGGGGCCTCCTATAATTCACCCCTCCACTTT. This sequence encodes CASSQEGASYNSPLHF.

This clonotype was seen at least ten times. V usage is TRBV10-3 and J usage is TRBJ2-1; weak D call: TRBD2 (6 bases). The CDR3 covers 14 residues. V was shortened by 4 bases and J by 4 bases, with 11 bases between the two germline ends. Germline V CDR1 and CDR2: ENHRY, SYGVKD. CDR3 in DNA: TGTGCCATCAGTGTGGGGGGTTCTTACAATGAGCAGTTCTTC. This encodes CAISVGGSYNEQFF.

This clonotype was recorded at least ten times. This chain joins TRBV7-9 and TRBJ1-6; D is unresolved. V dropped 5 bases and J dropped 6 bases, with 11 bases sitting between them. Germline V lookup: CDR1 SEHNR, CDR2 FQNEAQ (reference sequence). This CDR3 comprises 14 residues. The CDR3 bases are TGTGCCAGCAGCAATGGGTGGGGTAATTCACCCCTCCACTTT. Its translation: CASSNGWGNSPLHF.